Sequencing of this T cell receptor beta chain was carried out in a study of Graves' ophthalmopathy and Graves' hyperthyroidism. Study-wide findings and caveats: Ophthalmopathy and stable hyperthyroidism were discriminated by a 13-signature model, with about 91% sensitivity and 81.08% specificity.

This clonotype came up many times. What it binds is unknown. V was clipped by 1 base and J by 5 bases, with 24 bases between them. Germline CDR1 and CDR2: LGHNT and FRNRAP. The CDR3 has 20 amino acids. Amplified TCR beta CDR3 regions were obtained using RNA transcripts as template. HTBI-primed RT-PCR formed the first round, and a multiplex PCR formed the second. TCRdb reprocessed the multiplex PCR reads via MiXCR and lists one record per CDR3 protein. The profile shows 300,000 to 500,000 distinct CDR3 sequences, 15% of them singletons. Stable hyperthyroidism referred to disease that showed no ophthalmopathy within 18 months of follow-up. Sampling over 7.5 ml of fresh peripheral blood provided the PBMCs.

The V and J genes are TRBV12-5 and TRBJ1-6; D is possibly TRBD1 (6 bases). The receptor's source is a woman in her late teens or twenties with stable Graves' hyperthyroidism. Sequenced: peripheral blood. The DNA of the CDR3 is TGTGCTAGTGGTTTGGGACCAGGGGCGCCCGGATCCAGAAATAATTCACCCCTCCACTTT. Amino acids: CASGLGPGAPGSRNNSPLHF. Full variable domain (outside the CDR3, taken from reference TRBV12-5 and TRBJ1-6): DARVTQTPRHKVTEMGQEVTMRCQPILGHNTVFWYRQTMMQGLELLAYFRNRAPLDDSGMPKDRFSAEMPDATLATLKIQPSEPRDSAVYFCASGLGPGAPGSRNNSPLHFGNGTRLTVT.